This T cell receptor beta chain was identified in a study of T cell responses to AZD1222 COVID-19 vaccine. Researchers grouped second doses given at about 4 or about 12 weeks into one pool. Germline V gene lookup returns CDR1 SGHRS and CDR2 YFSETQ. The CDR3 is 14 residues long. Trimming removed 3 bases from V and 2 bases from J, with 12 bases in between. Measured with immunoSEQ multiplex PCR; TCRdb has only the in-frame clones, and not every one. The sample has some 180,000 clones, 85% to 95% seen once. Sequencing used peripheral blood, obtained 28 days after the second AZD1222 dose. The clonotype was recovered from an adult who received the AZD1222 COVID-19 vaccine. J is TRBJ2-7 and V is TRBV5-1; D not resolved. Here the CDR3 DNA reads TGCGCCAGCAGCTACGACGGAACCGCCTACGAGCAGTACTTC. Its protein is CASSYDGTAYEQYF.